This TCR beta chain derives from a study of cytomegalovirus exposure and HLA in healthy donors. Across the whole study: Per a later analysis, the approximately 620 first-cohort and under 150 validation repertoires shared one platform. Study-level points and caveats: Cytomegalovirus status was reportedly diagnosed by the classifier with high specificity and sensitivity. It was about 180 TCR beta chains that were listed as cytomegalovirus-associated.

Method: immunoSEQ multiplex PCR; TCRdb's copy keeps in-frame clones and lacks some. The data hold tens of thousands of clones, with approximately 92% observed a single time. With respect to this clone: Antigen specificity is unknown.

The germline V gene has CDR1 SGHRS and CDR2 YFSETQ. The CDR3 totals 21 residues. Unmatched junction bases numbered 15, after V lost 0 bases and J lost 0 bases. This chain links TRBV5-1 with TRBJ2-1, with TRBD2 matching over 10 bases. This TCR was recovered from a man aged 18 to 35 in good health and CMV-seronegative. Sequenced sample: PBMCs. The chain's CDR3 is CASSLEILGGSGRSSYNEQFF. The CDR3 DNA follows: TGCGCCAGCAGCTTGGAAATCTTAGGAGGTAGCGGGAGGTCCTCCTACAATGAGCAGTTCTTC.